This entry is about one T cell receptor (beta chain). The target antigen is unknown. In germline, CDR1 is WSHSY, CDR2 SAAADI. This CDR3 is built from 14 residues. V lost 7 bases, J lost 7 bases, and 8 bases stayed unmatched. This sample is part of a study of T cells after yellow fever vaccination. At the level of the study: When fractions had low cell numbers, they were prepared with SMART-Seq v4 Ultra Low Input.

Study-wide results and caveats: Though it reached lower strength, the secondary response hit its peak faster, day 5 versus 15. Post-booster reappearance was seen for most primary-vaccination clones (just under 97% CD4, roughly 88% CD8).

Generation of TCR cDNA used 5'RACE template switching (which added a universal primer site and UMIs). TCRdb re-called the 5' RACE reads through MiXCR, storing one row per CDR3 protein. The sample shows fewer than 400,000 distinct CDR3 sequences, around a tenth of them seen only once. The V and J genes are TRBV10-2 and TRBJ2-2, with TRBD1 identical over 8 bases. This TCR came from a man younger than 35 who received the YFV17D yellow fever vaccine. This sample comprised CD4+ T cells sorted from PBMCs, obtained 45 days after the yellow fever booster vaccination. The CDR3 is CASKRQGRIGELFF. Here the CDR3 DNA reads TGCGCCAGCAAAAGACAGGGGCGGATCGGGGAGCTGTTTTTT.